The sequence of this T cell receptor beta chain was determined in a study of PD-1 blockade in classical Hodgkin lymphoma. General observations from the study: Significant TCR diversity gains by C4D1 occurred in CD4+ but not CD8+ cells. The baseline diversity of complete responders showed similarity to that of newly diagnosed patients.

This CDR3 has 14 amino acids. With 10 bases clipped from V and 0 bases from J, the junction kept 9 bases outside the gene matches. Germline values: CDR1 ENHRY, CDR2 SYGVKD. The method was immunoSEQ multiplex PCR; TCRdb's version includes in-frame clones alone and lacks a portion of them. The sample includes approximately 60,000 clones, about 91% of them seen just once. The patients all showed relapse after autologous stem cell transplantation, while their brentuximab vedotin exposure varied. This clone came up once. The antigen remains unidentified. This TCR was recovered from a human donor with classical Hodgkin lymphoma. The chain carries TRBV10-3 and TRBJ2-7; 7 bases line up with TRBD1. This specimen was peripheral blood mononuclear cells (PBMCs), taken at baseline. CDR3 region: CATKPRDSSYEQYF. CDR3 nucleotides: TGTGCCACCAAACCACGGGACAGCTCCTACGAGCAGTACTTC.